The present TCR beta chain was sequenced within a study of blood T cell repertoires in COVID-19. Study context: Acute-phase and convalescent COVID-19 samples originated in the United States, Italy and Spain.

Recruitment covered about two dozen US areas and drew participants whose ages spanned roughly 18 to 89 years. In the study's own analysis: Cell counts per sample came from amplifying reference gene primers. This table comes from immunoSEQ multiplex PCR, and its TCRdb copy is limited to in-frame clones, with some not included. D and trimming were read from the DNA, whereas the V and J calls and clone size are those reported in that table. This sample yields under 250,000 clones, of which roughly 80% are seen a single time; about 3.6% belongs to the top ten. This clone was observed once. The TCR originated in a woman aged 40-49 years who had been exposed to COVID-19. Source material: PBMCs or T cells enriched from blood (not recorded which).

Here the CDR3 reads CASSRGRDGGYTF. The CDR3 DNA follows: TGTGCCAGCAGCCGGGGGAGGGATGGCGGCTACACCTTC. V gene TRBV5-4 combines with J gene TRBJ1-2; weak D call: TRBD1 (5 bases). V lost 4 bases to trimming and J lost 8 bases, with 15 bases between them. Germline CDR1 is SGHNT and CDR2 is YYREEE (reference sequence). The length of the CDR3 is 13 residues.